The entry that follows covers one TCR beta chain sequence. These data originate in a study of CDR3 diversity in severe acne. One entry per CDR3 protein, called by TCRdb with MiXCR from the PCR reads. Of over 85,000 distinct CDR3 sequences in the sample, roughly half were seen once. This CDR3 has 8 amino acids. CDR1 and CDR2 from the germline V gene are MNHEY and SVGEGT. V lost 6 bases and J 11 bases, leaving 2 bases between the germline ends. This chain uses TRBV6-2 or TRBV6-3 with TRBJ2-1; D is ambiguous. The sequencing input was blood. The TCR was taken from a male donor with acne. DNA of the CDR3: TGTGCCAGCAGCCAGCAGTTCTTC. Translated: CASSQQFF.